This T cell receptor beta chain was recorded in a study of cytomegalovirus exposure and HLA in healthy donors. Study-wide findings and caveats: A highly shared variant cluster was judged a likely technical artifact. V- and J-gene trimming in TCR beta was tied to a missense DCLRE1C variant by an analysis performed later.

Notes on this clone: Its antigen is still unknown.

PCR employed 60 Vbeta and 13 Jbeta primers. Sequencing was performed with immunoSEQ multiplex PCR; in TCRdb, only in-frame clones are kept and a portion is missing. This sample contains about 160,000 clones. The TCR was taken from a man aged 25-45 years in good health and CMV-seronegative. Source material: PBMCs.

CDR3 sequence (DNA): TGCGCCAGCAGCTTGTTGGGACAGGGGGCTTCCTACGAGCAGTACTTC. This sequence encodes CASSLLGQGASYEQYF. The V and J genes are TRBV5-1 and TRBJ2-7; 12 nucleotides agree with TRBD1. CDR1 is SGHRS and CDR2 is YFSETQ in the germline V gene. The CDR3 consists of 16 residues. With 1 base clipped from V and 1 base from J, the junction kept 3 bases outside the gene matches.